This T cell receptor beta chain was obtained from a study of radiation and T cells in renal cell carcinoma. Looked up from germline, CDR1 is MNHNY and CDR2 is SVGAGI (reference sequence). Between the trimmed V and J ends, which lost 10 bases and 4 bases, there was a span of 16 bases. CDR3 length: 13 amino acids. The protocol was immunoSEQ multiplex PCR, while the TCRdb copy is restricted to in-frame clones and leaves out a portion. The sample gives about 150,000 clones, around 90% of which show up once; around 13% is in the top ten. Time point of the sample: blood 2 weeks post-SBRT. Treatment indicated: 15 Gy SBRT to primary tumor, nephrectomy 4 weeks later.

The clonotype comes from a woman between 45 and 65 years old with renal cell carcinoma. V usage is TRBV6-6 and J usage is TRBJ1-2; no clear D gene. The sequencing here drew on blood, taken from a patient whose treatment included radiotherapy and nephrectomy. This chain's CDR3 is CATQPTGIYGYTF. CDR3 DNA sequence: TGTGCCACCCAGCCAACGGGGATCTATGGCTACACCTTC.